This entry is about one T cell receptor beta chain. Its antigen is unidentified. Researchers ran the PCR with 60 Vbeta and 13 Jbeta primers. Only in-frame clones appear in the TCRdb table, and some are missing; sequencing was by immunoSEQ multiplex PCR. The sample yields some 130,000 clones, 75% to 80% seen once. This sample was taken from a study of cytomegalovirus exposure and HLA in healthy donors. CDR3 length: 11 amino acids. Germline V gene data show CDR1 as GTSNPN and CDR2 as SVGIG (reference sequence). Study-level findings and limits: Sequencing had likely introduced a cluster of highly shared sequence variants as an artifact. The study listed roughly 160 cytomegalovirus-associated TCR beta chains.

The chain employs TRBV30 and TRBJ2-5; D gene uncertain. The DNA end is a closer match to TRBJ2-7, so the J assignment may be wrong. The sequenced sample was PBMCs. The clonotype was recovered from a man aged 25 to 40 in good health and CMV-seronegative. The chain's CDR3 is CAWSPIYEQYF. In nucleotides, the CDR3 is TGTGCCTGGAGCCCAATCTACGAGCAGTACTTC.